These 28 T cell receptor beta chains were all obtained from the same sample, sequenced in a study of T cells after yellow fever vaccination. One entry per CDR3 protein, called by TCRdb with MiXCR from the 5' RACE reads. The sample has 450,000 to 600,000 distinct CDR3 sequences, about 14% seen once; the top ten hold about 14%. The sample was PBMCs, taken on the day of the yellow fever booster vaccination. The receptor source for this set is a man aged 30 to 45 who received the YFV17D yellow fever vaccine.

The V gene is TRBV12-3 or TRBV12-4, the J gene TRBJ2-1, with 9 bases lining up with TRBD2. The length of the CDR3 is 15 residues. J gave up 7 bases and V 3 bases, and 7 bases lay outside the gene matches. CDR3 region: CASSFWAGGPNEQFF. The CDR3 nucleotides read TGTGCCAGCAGTTTCTGGGCGGGAGGGCCTAATGAGCAGTTCTTC.

In its sample, this clonotype was seen a few times. The chain is built from TRBV20-1 and TRBJ2-3, with D perhaps matching TRBD2 (5 bases). The germline gives CDR1 DFQATT, CDR2 SNEGSKA (reference sequence). Trimming left V 2 bases short and J 5 bases short, with 17 bases between. The CDR3 contains 15 residues. The CDR3 DNA sequence: TGCAGTGCTAGACCCCCCACTAGTCGGGGAGATACGCAGTATTTT. Its protein product is CSARPPTSRGDTQYF.

There are a few counts of this clonotype. The chain recombines TRBV7-2 with TRBJ2-5; D not resolved. V lost 5 bases, J lost 9 bases, and 19 bases lay in between. CDR3 length: 14 amino acids. The V gene's germline CDR1 is SGHTA and CDR2 FQGNSA. The CDR3 sequence: CASSPGGSPWAQYF. As DNA, the CDR3 is TGTGCCAGCAGCCCCGGTGGTAGCCCGTGGGCCCAGTACTTC.

This clonotype occurred a few times. This sequence joins TRBV12-3 or TRBV12-4 and TRBJ2-2; 9 nucleotides agree with TRBD2. CDR3 length equals 14 residues. The junction had 6 bases not matched to a gene; V was cut back by 8 bases and J by 5 bases. The CDR3 region has the DNA TGTGCCAGCTTCGTTCTAGCGGGGACCGGGGAGCTGTTTTTT. It translates to CASFVLAGTGELFF.

A few counts support this clonotype. This chain joins TRBV10-2 and TRBJ1-5; no firm D call. The CDR3 runs 17 residues. The germline CDR1 and CDR2 sequences are WSHSY and SAAADI. V gave up 8 bases and J gave up 0 bases, with 20 bases separating them. CDR3 sequence (DNA): TGCGCCAGCTCTGGGAGAGGATCATCGGATAGCAATCAGCCCCAGCATTTT. Translation: CASSGRGSSDSNQPQHF.

This clonotype was counted only a few times. The chain employs TRBV20-1 and TRBJ2-5; D ambiguous. V was clipped by 3 bases and J by 1 base, with 6 bases between them. Looked up from germline, CDR1 is DFQATT and CDR2 is SNEGSKA (reference sequence). The CDR3 is 12 amino acids. The CDR3: CSASRLQETQYF. The CDR3, as DNA: TGCAGTGCTAGTCGGCTCCAAGAGACCCAGTACTTC.

This clonotype has just a few counts. The chain couples TRBV20-1 to TRBJ2-1; 7 bases are shared with TRBD2. After removal of 1 base from V and 7 bases from J, the junction contained 16 bases not matched to a gene. Germline CDR1 DFQATT, CDR2 SNEGSKA (reference sequence). The CDR3 sequence is 17 residues long. The DNA for the CDR3 is TGCAGTGCTAGAGTTGGGCCCCCAGGGACTATCCTGAATGAGCAGTTCTTC. Protein sequence: CSARVGPPGTILNEQFF.

This clonotype was counted a few times. The chain is built from TRBV5-6 and TRBJ2-2, with 8 bases matching TRBD1. CDR3 size: 17 residues. Germline V CDR1 and CDR2: SGHDT, YYEEEE. V gave up 0 bases and J gave up 0 bases; unmatched junction bases: 4. The CDR3 reads CASSLAGTGSNTGELFF. In nucleotides, the CDR3 is TGTGCCAGCAGCTTGGCCGGGACAGGTTCGAACACCGGGGAGCTGTTTTTT.

In its sample, this clonotype was seen a few times. This rearrangement joins TRBV12-3 or TRBV12-4 to TRBJ2-7, with 14 bases fitting TRBD2. This CDR3 is built from 14 residues. The trim removed 6 bases at V and 4 bases at J, leaving 2 bases unmatched. The CDR3 DNA follows: TGTGCCAGCAGAGGGACTAGCGGGAGATACGAGCAGTACTTC. Its protein product is CASRGTSGRYEQYF.

This clonotype has more than one count but fewer than ten. The chain links TRBV7-2 to TRBJ2-7, with D perhaps TRBD2 (6 bases). The germline gives CDR1 SGHTA, CDR2 FQGNSA. Between the trimmed V and J ends, which lost 5 bases and 4 bases, there was a span of 15 bases. The CDR3 is 14 amino acids. The CDR3 DNA is TGTGCCAGCAGCATAAGTCGGGGAGGATACGAGCAGTACTTC. Translation gives CASSISRGGYEQYF. The full variable domain, its missing parts supplied by reference TRBV7-2 and TRBJ2-7, is GAGVSQSPSNKVTEKGKDVELRCDPISGHTALYWYRQSLGQGLEFLIYFQGNSAPDKSGLPSDRFSAERTGGSVSTLTIQRTQQEDSAVYLCASSISRGGYEQYFGPGTRLTVT.

The chain couples TRBV5-8 to TRBJ2-1; 11 bases are a match to TRBD2. The CDR3 runs to 17 residues. The germline V gene encodes CDR1 SGHTS and CDR2 YDEGEE. Trimming took 3 bases from V and 7 from J; bases not matched to a gene: 12. The CDR3 region is CASSSNRGLAAGNEQFF. CDR3 coding DNA: TGTGCCAGCAGCTCAAACCGGGGACTAGCGGCAGGAAATGAGCAGTTCTTC.

This chain links TRBV6-1 with TRBJ2-3; 15 bases agree with TRBD2. Germline lookup yields CDR1 MNHNS and CDR2 SASEGT. This CDR3 is built from 18 residues. V trimming: 5 bases; J trimming: 8 bases; junction bases outside the gene matches: 14. The CDR3 DNA is TGTGCCAGCAGTCATACCCCAGGACTAGCGGGAGGGCCTAGTACGCAGTATTTT. It encodes CASSHTPGLAGGPSTQYF.

CDR3 DNA sequence: TGTGCCAGCAGTTCTCGACGGGTCGGGGATGAGCAGTTCTTC. This translates into CASSSRRVGDEQFF. The chain employs TRBV6-5 and TRBJ2-1, with a possible D match to TRBD2 (5 bases). The length of the CDR3 is 14 residues. The germline V and J ends were trimmed by 4 bases and 8 bases, with 15 bases remaining between them. CDR1 and CDR2 from the germline V gene are MNHEY and SVGAGI.

This clonotype was seen only a few times. This chain uses TRBV7-8 with TRBJ2-7, with TRBD2 matching over 8 bases. The CDR3 consists of 17 residues. Germline CDR1 and CDR2: SGHVS and FQNEAQ. Germline trimming cut 1 base from V and 3 bases from J; bases unmatched to any gene: 11. The CDR3 nucleotides are TGTGCCAGCAGCTTAGTCGGGGCGGGGGGCCATTACTACGAGCAGTACTTC. Its protein product is CASSLVGAGGHYYEQYF. Drawing the rest from reference TRBV7-8 and TRBJ2-7, the complete variable domain is GAGVSQSPRYKVAKRGQDVALRCDPISGHVSLFWYQQALGQGPEFLTYFQNEAQLDKSGLPSDRFFAERPEGSVSTLKIQRTQQEDSAVYLCASSLVGAGGHYYEQYFGPGTRLTVT.

This clonotype has a handful of counts. The chain has TRBV28 and TRBJ1-2; tentatively, D is TRBD1 (6 bases). V was clipped by 2 bases and J by 6 bases, with 13 bases between them. This CDR3 contains 14 residues. In germline, CDR1 is MDHEN, CDR2 SYDVKM. DNA of the CDR3: TGTGCCAGCAGTTTAGAGCGGGGGGCGGATGGCTACACCTTC. Translated, it gives CASSLERGADGYTF.

The chain couples TRBV5-1 to TRBJ2-1; no clear D gene. This CDR3 is 17 amino acids long. Trimming took off 0 bases at V and 0 bases at J, with 13 bases between the two ends. Germline assignment: CDR1 SGHRS and CDR2 YFSETQ. In DNA, the CDR3 is TGCGCCAGCAGCTTGGCCACTGGTTTTAGCTCCTACAATGAGCAGTTCTTC. This translates into CASSLATGFSSYNEQFF.

A few counts support this clonotype. DNA of the CDR3: TGTGCCAGCAGTTTTTCCGGAGGCCACAATGAGCAGTTCTTC. This sequence encodes CASSFSGGHNEQFF. This chain uses TRBV27 with TRBJ2-1, with D tentatively TRBD2 (5 bases). Deletions cut 3 bases from V and 5 bases from J, with 11 bases between. The CDR3 loop spans 14 amino acids. The germline gives CDR1 MNHEY, CDR2 SMNVEV (reference sequence).

This clonotype has a count of ten or more. The V gene is TRBV6-5, the J gene TRBJ2-5, with TRBD2 matching over 12 bases. J lost 4 bases, V lost 1 base, and 1 base had no gene match. Germline V gene data show CDR1 as MNHEY and CDR2 as SVGAGI. This CDR3 spans 15 amino acids. CDR3 sequence reads: CASSYLGLAGETQYF. The CDR3 nucleotides read TGTGCCAGCAGTTACTTGGGACTAGCGGGAGAGACCCAGTACTTC.

CDR3 sequence: CASSLVAGGFYEQYF. CDR3 in DNA: TGCGCCAGCAGCTTGGTGGCAGGGGGGTTCTACGAGCAGTACTTC. The chain couples TRBV5-1 to TRBJ2-7; D may be TRBD1 (7 bases). The CDR3 runs 15 residues. Trimming took off 0 bases at V and 3 bases at J, with 13 bases between the two ends. Per germline, CDR1 SGHRS and CDR2 YFSETQ.

At least ten counts were recorded for this clonotype. V gene TRBV6-1 combines with J gene TRBJ2-6; D remains ambiguous. Germline CDR1 MNHNS, CDR2 SASEGT. Trimming took 7 bases from V and 0 from J, leaving 16 bases between them. The length of the CDR3 is 17 residues. The CDR3 here is CASKGLWFGSGANVLTF. In nucleotides, the CDR3 is TGTGCCAGCAAAGGGTTATGGTTTGGCTCTGGGGCCAACGTCCTGACTTTC.

This clonotype was observed a handful of times. The chain is built from TRBV20-1 and TRBJ2-7; 13 bases are a match to TRBD2. This CDR3 comprises 14 residues. J gave up 2 bases and V 6 bases, and 4 bases lay outside the gene matches. CDR1 is DFQATT, CDR2 SNEGSKA, per germline (reference sequence). CDR3 coding DNA: TGCAGTGCATCTACTAGCGGGAGGGCCTACGAGCAGTACTTC. Translation: CSASTSGRAYEQYF.

V usage is TRBV20-1 and J usage is TRBJ1-2; D possibly corresponds to TRBD1 (5 bases). Germline CDR1 and CDR2: DFQATT and SNEGSKA (reference sequence). Trimming shortened V by 2 bases and J by 3 bases, and 19 bases separated the two germline ends. CDR3 length: 16 residues. The CDR3 loop is CSARPRGRGGDYGYTF. Here the CDR3 DNA reads TGCAGTGCTAGACCCCGGGGTCGGGGCGGGGACTATGGCTACACCTTC.

This chain links TRBV29-1 with TRBJ2-1; D is perhaps TRBD2 (6 bases). Germline assignment: CDR1 SQVTM and CDR2 ANQGSEA. This CDR3 region has 14 residues. V lost 2 bases to trimming and J lost 8 bases, with 16 bases between them. The CDR3 sequence is CSVERDWGFDEQFF. CDR3 DNA: TGCAGCGTTGAAAGGGACTGGGGTTTCGATGAGCAGTTCTTC.

The rearrangement uses TRBV11-2 and TRBJ2-3; D is possibly TRBD1 (5 bases). Germline CDR1 SGHAT, CDR2 FQNNGV. The V and J ends lost 1 base and 8 bases respectively, with 19 bases between them. The CDR3 totals 16 residues. In nucleotides, the CDR3 is TGTGCCAGCAGCTTAGCCTCAGGGTCGTGGTCGGGTACGCAGTATTTT. Amino acid sequence: CASSLASGSWSGTQYF.

The chain combines TRBV7-9 with TRBJ2-6, with TRBD1 matching 7 bases. CDR3 length equals 16 residues. Germline-derived CDR1 and CDR2 are SEHNR and FQNEAQ (reference sequence). With V trimmed by 6 bases and J by 0 bases, 5 bases remained unmatched. CDR3 sequence: CASSMTGSSGANVLTF. CDR3 nucleotides: TGTGCCAGCAGTATGACAGGGAGCTCTGGGGCCAACGTCCTGACTTTC.

In its sample, this clonotype was seen a few times. V is TRBV4-3 and J is TRBJ2-7; 7 positions agree with TRBD2. Germline V gene sequence: CDR1 LGHNA, CDR2 YSLEER. The CDR3 has 18 residues. V was clipped by 1 base and J by 3 bases; unmatched bases: 15. The CDR3 sequence is CASSQGGGVHGYSYEQYF. The DNA for the CDR3 is TGCGCCAGCAGCCAAGGGGGGGGGGTACACGGGTATAGCTACGAGCAGTACTTC.

The sample holds a few counts of this clonotype. DNA for the CDR3: TGCGCCAGCAGCACTTACGGGACAGAAGCTTTCTTT. It specifies CASSTYGTEAFF. J is TRBJ1-1 and V is TRBV5-1; a weak D match, TRBD1 (6 bases). Germline CDR1 reads SGHRS; CDR2 reads YFSETQ. This CDR3 contains 12 residues. V was cut by 4 bases and J by 8 bases, with 12 bases left in between.

This clonotype was counted many times. A junction boundary mismatches the germline segment, possibly from a read error. The genes are TRBV7-7 and TRBJ2-5; D is unresolved. CDR3 length: 15 amino acids. Germline lookup yields CDR1 SSHAT and CDR2 FNYEAQ (reference sequence). DNA for the CDR3: TGTGCTAGCAGCTTATCCGGCACATACCAAGAGACCCAGTACTTC. Amino acid sequence: CASSLSGTYQETQYF.